The 28 T cell receptor beta chains reported below all come from one sample, sequenced in a study of T cells in Graves' hyperthyroidism and ophthalmopathy. Amplification yielded TCR beta CDR3 regions, with RNA transcripts as the source. HTBI primers were employed in a first-round RT-PCR of the TCR CDR3. TCRdb re-called the multiplex PCR reads through MiXCR, storing one row per CDR3 protein. The sample has hundreds of thousands of distinct CDR3 sequences; around 20% are singletons. The specimen sequenced was blood. These receptors originate from a man aged 25-45 years with Graves' ophthalmopathy.

This rearrangement joins TRBV6-1 to TRBJ2-4, with 8 bases lining up with TRBD1. Germline V gene data show CDR1 as MNHNS and CDR2 as SASEGT. This CDR3 comprises 14 residues. V lost 5 bases to trimming and J lost 5 bases; unmatched junction nucleotides: 5. CDR3 residues: CASSRQGIQNIQYF. The CDR3 DNA sequence: TGTGCCAGCAGTAGACAGGGGATACAAAACATTCAGTACTTC.

V gene TRBV2 combines with J gene TRBJ2-1, with D possibly being TRBD1 (5 bases). Trimming cost V 8 bases and J 0 bases, with 11 bases left between them. This CDR3 contains 14 residues. Germline V gene sequence: CDR1 SNHLY, CDR2 FYNNEI. CDR3: CASATDSSYNEQFF. As DNA, the CDR3 is TGTGCCAGCGCGACAGATAGCTCCTACAATGAGCAGTTCTTC.

This clonotype was seen at least ten times. The rearrangement links TRBV11-2 to TRBJ1-2; D is unresolved. The germline V gene has CDR1 SGHAT and CDR2 FQNNGV. V was shortened by 5 bases and J by 2 bases, with 15 bases between the two germline ends. The CDR3 spans 15 residues. The CDR3 loop is CASSRRAPENYGYTF. The CDR3 DNA reads TGTGCCAGCAGCCGCAGAGCACCTGAGAACTATGGCTACACCTTC. The variable domain in full, with the rest retrieved from reference TRBV11-2 and TRBJ1-2, is EAGVAQSPRYKIIEKRQSVAFWCNPISGHATLYWYQQILGQGPKLLIQFQNNGVVDDSQLPKDRFSAERLKGVDSTLKIQPAKLEDSAVYLCASSRRAPENYGYTFGSGTRLTVV.

This clonotype was seen many times. The V gene is TRBV30, the J gene TRBJ1-1; D ambiguous. V was clipped by 0 bases and J by 5 bases, with 7 bases between them. CDR3 length: 12 residues. The germline CDR1 and CDR2 sequences are GTSNPN and SVGIG (reference sequence). Here the CDR3 reads CAWSVGPTEAFF. As DNA, the CDR3 is TGTGCCTGGAGTGTAGGGCCTACTGAAGCTTTCTTT.

The V gene is TRBV20-1, the J gene TRBJ2-7, with a possible D match to TRBD1 (6 bases). Germline V gene data show CDR1 as DFQATT and CDR2 as SNEGSKA (reference sequence). The CDR3 contains 15 residues. V was pared by 6 bases and J by 7 bases, with 25 bases between. The CDR3 DNA is TGCAGTGCCTCAGATGGGGGCAGGGCGGCCGGGGAGCAGTACTTC. Residues: CSASDGGRAAGEQYF.

This clonotype has at least ten counts. The V and J genes are TRBV12-3 or TRBV12-4 and TRBJ1-2; 7 bases match TRBD1. The trim removed 6 bases at V and 5 bases at J, leaving 6 bases unmatched. CDR3 length equals 13 residues. CDR3 sequence (DNA): TGTGCCAGCAGCCCCGACAGGGTATATGGCTACACCTTC. It yields the protein CASSPDRVYGYTF.

The V call is TRBV11-2, the J call TRBJ2-6; TRBD1 is a possible D gene (5 bases). Germline lookup yields CDR1 SGHAT and CDR2 FQNNGV. Trimming shortened V by 1 base and J by 0 bases, and 10 bases separated the two germline ends. The CDR3 spans 17 residues. CDR3 DNA: TGTGCCAGCAGCTTAGCCCCAGGGTTCTCTGGGGCCAACGTCCTGACTTTC. This codes for CASSLAPGFSGANVLTF.

This clonotype was detected a few times. The J gene is TRBJ1-4, the V gene TRBV3-1; maybe TRBD1 (5 bases). Trimming removed 0 bases from V and 5 bases from J, with 10 bases in between. The CDR3 is made up of 15 amino acids. Per the germline V gene, CDR1 is LGHDT and CDR2 is YNNKEL (reference sequence). This CDR3 reads CASSQDRQFNEKLFF. DNA of the CDR3: TGTGCCAGCAGCCAAGACCGACAGTTCAATGAAAAACTGTTTTTT.

This clonotype appeared a few times. DNA of the CDR3: TGCGCCAGCAGCTTGATGACTAGCGGGGACTACGAGCAGTACTTC. Its translation is CASSLMTSGDYEQYF. The chain combines TRBV5-1 with TRBJ2-7; 11 nucleotides align to TRBD2. After removal of 1 base from V and 3 bases from J, the junction contained 3 bases not matched to a gene. Germline CDR1 reads SGHRS; CDR2 reads YFSETQ. The CDR3 has 15 residues.

This clonotype was detected a few times. CDR3: CASSPIEDPDTQYF. In DNA form, the CDR3 reads TGTGCCAGCAGCCCTATAGAGGATCCAGATACGCAGTATTTT. The chain combines TRBV6-2 or TRBV6-3 with TRBJ2-3, with D unresolved. Trimming removed 6 bases from V and 4 bases from J, with 14 bases in between. The CDR3 spans 14 residues. Looked up from germline, CDR1 is MNHEY and CDR2 is SVGEGT.

The chain recombines TRBV25-1 with TRBJ2-1; TRBD2 agrees at 7 bases. The CDR3 runs to 15 residues. Germline loops: CDR1 MGHDK, CDR2 SYGVNS. The ends lost 3 bases at V and 0 bases at J; junction bases unmatched: 2. The CDR3 reads CASSEGDYSYNEQFF. CDR3 coding DNA: TGTGCCAGCAGTGAGGGGGACTACTCCTACAATGAGCAGTTCTTC. Drawing the rest from reference TRBV25-1 and TRBJ2-1, the complete variable domain is EADIYQTPRYLVIGTGKKITLECSQTMGHDKMYWYQQDPGMELHLIHYSYGVNSTEKGDLSSESTVSRIRTEHFPLTLESARPSHTSQYLCASSEGDYSYNEQFFGPGTRLTVL.

The chain recombines TRBV24-1 with TRBJ2-1; TRBD2 agrees at 9 bases. The trim removed 9 bases at V and 0 bases at J, leaving 2 bases unmatched. This CDR3 contains 14 residues. The germline V gene encodes CDR1 KGHDR and CDR2 SFDVKD. The DNA of the CDR3 is TGTGCCACCGATAGCGGGAGCTCCTACAATGAGCAGTTCTTC. Its translation is CATDSGSSYNEQFF.

This clonotype was counted many times. The junction departs from germline at one end; a sequencing error may be responsible. CDR3 in amino acids: CASSLPGTSGRNEQFF. In DNA form, the CDR3 reads TGCGCCAGCAGCTTGCCCGGGACTAGCGGGAGAAATGAGCAGTTCTTC. V usage is TRBV7-2 and J usage is TRBJ2-1, with 14 bases aligning to TRBD2. This CDR3 contains 16 residues. In germline, CDR1 is SGHTA, CDR2 FQGNSA.

This clonotype was seen at least ten times. This chain joins TRBV7-9 and TRBJ2-7, with 14 bases that match TRBD2. Germline lookup yields CDR1 SEHNR and CDR2 FQNEAQ (reference sequence). Losses at the gene ends were 3 bases for V and 2 bases for J; bases not matched to a gene: 3. The CDR3 runs to 16 residues. CDR3 sequence reads: CASSLGLAGAPYEQYF. In nucleotides, the CDR3 is TGTGCCAGCAGCTTGGGACTAGCGGGAGCCCCCTACGAGCAGTACTTC. Filled out from reference TRBV7-9 and TRBJ2-7, the complete variable domain reads DTGVSQNPRHKITKRGQNVTFRCDPISEHNRLYWYRQTLGQGPEFLTYFQNEAQLEKSRLLSDRFSAERPKGSFSTLEIQRTEQGDSAMYLCASSLGLAGAPYEQYFGPGTRLTVT.

This clonotype showed up just a few times. The chain couples TRBV7-2 to TRBJ2-1; 9 bases agree with TRBD1. The V and J ends lost 5 bases and 5 bases, in that order; junction bases with no gene match: 7. This CDR3 is 15 amino acids long. Germline assignment: CDR1 SGHTA and CDR2 FQGNSA. The CDR3 sequence: CASSVRDRADNEQFF. The CDR3 DNA follows: TGTGCCAGCAGCGTCCGGGACAGGGCGGACAATGAGCAGTTCTTC.

In its sample, this clonotype was seen a few times. The chain recombines TRBV15 with TRBJ1-5; D may be TRBD1 (5 bases). The CDR3 spans 15 residues. The germline V gene has CDR1 LNHNV and CDR2 YYDKDF (reference sequence). Trimming pared 0 bases from V and 4 bases from J, leaving 10 bases between. The CDR3 sequence: CATSRDIGGNQPQHF. The CDR3 DNA reads TGTGCCACCAGCAGAGATATCGGGGGTAATCAGCCCCAGCATTTT.

This clonotype was observed many times. The chain is built from TRBV7-9 and TRBJ2-5; TRBD1 aligns across 10 bases. V dropped 6 bases and J dropped 1; count of bases not matched to a gene: 11. The CDR3 is made up of 17 amino acids. Germline V gene sequence: CDR1 SEHNR, CDR2 FQNEAQ (reference sequence). CDR3: CASSLPGQGTVQETQYF. CDR3 nucleotide sequence: TGTGCCAGCAGTCTTCCGGGACAGGGGACCGTCCAAGAGACCCAGTACTTC.

Only a few counts were recorded for this clonotype. The V gene is TRBV7-9, the J gene TRBJ1-4; D may be TRBD1 (5 bases). Per germline, CDR1 SEHNR and CDR2 FQNEAQ (reference sequence). Trimming took off 5 bases at V and 1 base at J, with 17 bases between the two ends. CDR3 length equals 17 residues. The CDR3 bases are TGTGCCAGCAGCCCCGCTAGTCGGGGGGTAACTAATGAAAAACTGTTTTTT. Encoded protein: CASSPASRGVTNEKLFF. The full variable domain, rest sourced from reference TRBV7-9 and TRBJ1-4, is DTGVSQNPRHKITKRGQNVTFRCDPISEHNRLYWYRQTLGQGPEFLTYFQNEAQLEKSRLLSDRFSAERPKGSFSTLEIQRTEQGDSAMYLCASSPASRGVTNEKLFFGSGTQLSVL.

This sequence joins TRBV12-3 or TRBV12-4 and TRBJ1-2, with D perhaps TRBD1 (6 bases). The V end lost 7 bases, the J end lost 8 bases, and 17 bases lay between the germline ends. The CDR3 consists of 13 residues. As DNA, the CDR3 is TGTGCCAGCAATGAGGGGGGACCGGGGGGCTACACCTTC. Its protein product is CASNEGGPGGYTF.

This clonotype occurred many times. The chain recombines TRBV7-6 with TRBJ1-1; 9 bases agree with TRBD1. The CDR3 runs 15 residues. In germline, CDR1 is SGHVS, CDR2 FNYEAQ. Losses at the gene ends were 5 bases for V and 4 bases for J; bases not matched to a gene: 8. The CDR3 nucleotides are TGTGCCAGCAGCCTCGGACAGGGGACAAGCACTGAAGCTTTCTTT. Translating it yields CASSLGQGTSTEAFF.

The J gene is TRBJ2-3, the V gene TRBV7-3; the match to TRBD1 covers 9 bases. V gave up 5 bases and J gave up 0 bases; unmatched junction bases: 9. CDR1 is SGHTA, CDR2 FQGTGA, per germline. This CDR3 contains 17 residues. Here the CDR3 reads CASSLFAGTGSTDTQYF. The DNA for the CDR3 is TGTGCCAGCAGCCTCTTCGCCGGGACAGGGAGCACAGATACGCAGTATTTT.

This chain connects TRBV12-3 or TRBV12-4 to TRBJ2-2; weak D call: TRBD2 (5 bases). V lost 3 bases and J 1 base, leaving 15 bases between the germline ends. The length of the CDR3 is 17 residues. This CDR3 is CASSFSATFKNTGELFF. CDR3 nucleotide sequence: TGTGCCAGCAGTTTTAGCGCGACCTTTAAGAACACCGGGGAGCTGTTTTTT.

The chain is built from TRBV7-9 and TRBJ2-7; perhaps TRBD2 as D (5 bases). This CDR3 spans 14 amino acids. Trimming took off 4 bases at V and 6 bases at J, with 16 bases between the two ends. CDR1 is SEHNR and CDR2 is FQNEAQ in the germline V gene (reference sequence). Here the CDR3 DNA reads TGTGCCAGCAGCTACTCGGGATCTATAGGCGAGCAGTACTTC. This encodes CASSYSGSIGEQYF.

V is TRBV29-1 and J is TRBJ2-7; D is perhaps TRBD2 (6 bases). Looked up from germline, CDR1 is SQVTM and CDR2 is ANQGSEA. V gave up 6 bases and J gave up 5 bases, with 14 bases separating them. This CDR3 comprises 12 residues. This chain's CDR3 is CSVGGGMDEQYF. CDR3 DNA: TGCAGCGTGGGAGGAGGAATGGACGAGCAGTACTTC.

This clonotype was seen a handful of times. The J gene is TRBJ1-5, the V gene TRBV6-2 or TRBV6-3, with TRBD1 matching 10 bases. The CDR3 length is 16 residues. With V trimmed by 5 bases and J by 0 bases, 4 bases remained unmatched. CDR1 and CDR2 (germline): MNHEY, SVGEGT. Here the CDR3 DNA reads TGTGCCAGCAGTCGGACAGGGGGAAGTAGCAATCAGCCCCAGCATTTT. Its translation is CASSRTGGSSNQPQHF.

This clonotype was seen repeatedly, ten times or more. The gene calls are TRBV28 and TRBJ1-6; 8 bases align to TRBD1. The CDR3 consists of 16 residues. Germline V gene lookup returns CDR1 MDHEN and CDR2 SYDVKM. The V and J ends lost 6 bases and 7 bases, in that order; junction bases with no gene match: 11. This CDR3 reads CASRLTQGAGNSPLHF. CDR3 nucleotides: TGTGCCAGCAGACTCACTCAGGGGGCGGGAAATTCACCCCTCCACTTT.

The chain combines TRBV28 with TRBJ2-7, with 11 nucleotides matching TRBD2. This CDR3 is built from 14 residues. V dropped 3 bases and J dropped 3; count of bases not matched to a gene: 1. The germline V gene encodes CDR1 MDHEN and CDR2 SYDVKM. CDR3 bases: TGTGCCAGCAGTTTCCTAGCGGGAGGCTACGAGCAGTACTTC. Translating it yields CASSFLAGGYEQYF.

The sample holds many counts of this clonotype. The chain has TRBV28 and TRBJ2-3; D is perhaps TRBD1 (5 bases). This CDR3 is 16 amino acids long. The germline V gene encodes CDR1 MDHEN and CDR2 SYDVKM. V was clipped by 5 bases and J by 2 bases, with 17 bases between them. The CDR3 is CASSTTVLFPTDTQYF. As DNA, the CDR3 is TGTGCCAGCAGTACGACAGTCCTGTTCCCCACAGATACGCAGTATTTT.